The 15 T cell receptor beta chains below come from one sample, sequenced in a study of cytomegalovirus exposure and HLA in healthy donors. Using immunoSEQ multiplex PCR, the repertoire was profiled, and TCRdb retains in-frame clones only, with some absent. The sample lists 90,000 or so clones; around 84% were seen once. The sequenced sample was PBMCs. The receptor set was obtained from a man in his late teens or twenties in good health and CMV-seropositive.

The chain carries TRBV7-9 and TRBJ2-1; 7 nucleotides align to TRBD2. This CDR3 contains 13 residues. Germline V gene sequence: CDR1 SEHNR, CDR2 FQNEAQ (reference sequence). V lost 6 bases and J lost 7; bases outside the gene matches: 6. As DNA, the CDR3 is TGTGCCAGCAGACGGGACTACGGAAATGAGCAGTTCTTC. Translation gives CASRRDYGNEQFF.

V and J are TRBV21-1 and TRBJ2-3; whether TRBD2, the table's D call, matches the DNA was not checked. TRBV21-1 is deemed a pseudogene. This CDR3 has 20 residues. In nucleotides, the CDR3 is TGTGCCAGCAGCAAATGGGGACAGGGCCTCAGCGGGAGGGATGCAGATACGCAGTATTTT. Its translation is CASSKWGQGLSGRDADTQYF.

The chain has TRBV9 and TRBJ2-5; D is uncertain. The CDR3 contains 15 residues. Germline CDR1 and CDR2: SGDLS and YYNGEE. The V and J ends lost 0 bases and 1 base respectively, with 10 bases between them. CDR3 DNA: TGTGCCAGCAGCGTAGAAGGTGGGCCCCAAGAGACCCAGTACTTC. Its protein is CASSVEGGPQETQYF.

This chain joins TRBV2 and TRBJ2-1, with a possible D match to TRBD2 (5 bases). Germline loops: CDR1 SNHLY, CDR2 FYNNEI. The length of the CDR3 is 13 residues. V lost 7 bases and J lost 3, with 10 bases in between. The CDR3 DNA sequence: TGTGCCAGCAACGAGGGCTACTACAATGAGCAGTTCTTC. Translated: CASNEGYYNEQFF.

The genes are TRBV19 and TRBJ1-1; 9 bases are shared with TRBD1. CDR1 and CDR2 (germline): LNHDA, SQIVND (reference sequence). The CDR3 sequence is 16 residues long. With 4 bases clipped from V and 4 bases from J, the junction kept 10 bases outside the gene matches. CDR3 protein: CASSRERVGQGTEAFF. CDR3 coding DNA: TGTGCCAGTAGTAGAGAGAGAGTGGGACAGGGCACTGAAGCTTTCTTT.

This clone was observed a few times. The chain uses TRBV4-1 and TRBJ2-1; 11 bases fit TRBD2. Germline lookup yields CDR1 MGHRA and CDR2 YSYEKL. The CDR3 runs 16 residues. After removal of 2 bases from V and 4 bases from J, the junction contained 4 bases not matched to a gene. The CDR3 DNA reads TGCGCCAGCAGCCAACCGACTAGCGGGACATACAATGAGCAGTTCTTC. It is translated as CASSQPTSGTYNEQFF.

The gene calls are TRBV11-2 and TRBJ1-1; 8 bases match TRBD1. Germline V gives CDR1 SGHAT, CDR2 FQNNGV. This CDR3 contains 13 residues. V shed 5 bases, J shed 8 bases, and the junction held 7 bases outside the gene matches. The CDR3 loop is CASSTGTGGEAFF. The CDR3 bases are TGTGCCAGCAGCACCGGGACAGGAGGGGAAGCTTTCTTT. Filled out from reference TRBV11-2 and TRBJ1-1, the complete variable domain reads EAGVAQSPRYKIIEKRQSVAFWCNPISGHATLYWYQQILGQGPKLLIQFQNNGVVDDSQLPKDRFSAERLKGVDSTLKIQPAKLEDSAVYLCASSTGTGGEAFFGQGTRLTVV.

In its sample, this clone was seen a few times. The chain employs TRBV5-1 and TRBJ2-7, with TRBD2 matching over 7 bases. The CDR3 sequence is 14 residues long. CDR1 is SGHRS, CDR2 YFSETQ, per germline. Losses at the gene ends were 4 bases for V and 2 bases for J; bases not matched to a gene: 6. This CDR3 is CASSMAGVAYEQYF. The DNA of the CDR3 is TGCGCCAGCAGCATGGCGGGAGTGGCCTACGAGCAGTACTTC.

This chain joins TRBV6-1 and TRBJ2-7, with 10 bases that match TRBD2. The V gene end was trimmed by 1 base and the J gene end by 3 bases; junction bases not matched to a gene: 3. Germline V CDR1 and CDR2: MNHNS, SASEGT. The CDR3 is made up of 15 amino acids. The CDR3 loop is CASSEGLAGVYEQYF. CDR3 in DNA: TGTGCCAGCAGTGAAGGGCTAGCGGGGGTCTACGAGCAGTACTTC.

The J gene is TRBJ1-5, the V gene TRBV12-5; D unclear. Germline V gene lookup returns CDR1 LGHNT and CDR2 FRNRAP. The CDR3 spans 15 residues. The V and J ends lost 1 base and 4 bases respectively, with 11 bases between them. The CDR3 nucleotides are TGTGCTAGTGGTTTGGACGTTTCGGGGAATCAGCCCCAGCATTTT. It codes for CASGLDVSGNQPQHF.

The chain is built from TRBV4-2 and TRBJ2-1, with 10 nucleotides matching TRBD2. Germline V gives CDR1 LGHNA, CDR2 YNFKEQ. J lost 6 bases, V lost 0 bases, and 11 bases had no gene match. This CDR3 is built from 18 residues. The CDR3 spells CASSQDSARVAGGNEQFF. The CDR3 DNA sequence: TGTGCCAGCAGCCAAGATTCCGCTCGAGTAGCGGGGGGCAATGAGCAGTTCTTC.

CDR3 DNA sequence: TGCGCCAGCAGCGGGACAGTCGGAACTAATGAAAAACTGTTTTTT. This sequence encodes CASSGTVGTNEKLFF. The chain recombines TRBV5-1 with TRBJ1-4; 7 bases agree with TRBD1. The CDR3 totals 15 residues. CDR1 and CDR2 (germline): SGHRS, YFSETQ. Losses at the gene ends were 4 bases for V and 1 base for J; bases not matched to a gene: 4. Full variable domain (missing parts from reference TRBV5-1 and TRBJ1-4): KAGVTQTPRYLIKTRGQQVTLSCSPISGHRSVSWYQQTPGQGLQFLFEYFSETQRNKGNFPGRFSGRQFSNSRSEMNVSTLELGDSALYLCASSGTVGTNEKLFFGSGTQLSVL.

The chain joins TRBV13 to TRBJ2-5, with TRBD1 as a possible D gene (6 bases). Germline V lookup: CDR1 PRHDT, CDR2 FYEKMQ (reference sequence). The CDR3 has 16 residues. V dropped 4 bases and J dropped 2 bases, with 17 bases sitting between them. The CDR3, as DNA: TGTGCCAGCAGCTGGCCCTCCGGGACACAACAAGAGACCCAGTACTTC. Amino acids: CASSWPSGTQQETQYF.

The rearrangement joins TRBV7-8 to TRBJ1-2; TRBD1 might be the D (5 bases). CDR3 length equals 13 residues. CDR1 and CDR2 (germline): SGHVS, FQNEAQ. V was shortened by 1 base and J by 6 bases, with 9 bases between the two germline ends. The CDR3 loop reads CASSLVGRDGYTF. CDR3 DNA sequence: TGTGCCAGCAGCTTAGTGGGCAGGGATGGCTACACCTTC.

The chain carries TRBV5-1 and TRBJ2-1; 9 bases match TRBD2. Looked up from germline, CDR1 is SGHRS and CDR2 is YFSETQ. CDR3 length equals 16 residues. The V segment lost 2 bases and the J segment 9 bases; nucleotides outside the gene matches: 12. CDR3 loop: CASSFQGGRGHGEQFF. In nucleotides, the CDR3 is TGCGCCAGCAGCTTTCAAGGCGGGAGGGGACATGGTGAGCAGTTCTTC.